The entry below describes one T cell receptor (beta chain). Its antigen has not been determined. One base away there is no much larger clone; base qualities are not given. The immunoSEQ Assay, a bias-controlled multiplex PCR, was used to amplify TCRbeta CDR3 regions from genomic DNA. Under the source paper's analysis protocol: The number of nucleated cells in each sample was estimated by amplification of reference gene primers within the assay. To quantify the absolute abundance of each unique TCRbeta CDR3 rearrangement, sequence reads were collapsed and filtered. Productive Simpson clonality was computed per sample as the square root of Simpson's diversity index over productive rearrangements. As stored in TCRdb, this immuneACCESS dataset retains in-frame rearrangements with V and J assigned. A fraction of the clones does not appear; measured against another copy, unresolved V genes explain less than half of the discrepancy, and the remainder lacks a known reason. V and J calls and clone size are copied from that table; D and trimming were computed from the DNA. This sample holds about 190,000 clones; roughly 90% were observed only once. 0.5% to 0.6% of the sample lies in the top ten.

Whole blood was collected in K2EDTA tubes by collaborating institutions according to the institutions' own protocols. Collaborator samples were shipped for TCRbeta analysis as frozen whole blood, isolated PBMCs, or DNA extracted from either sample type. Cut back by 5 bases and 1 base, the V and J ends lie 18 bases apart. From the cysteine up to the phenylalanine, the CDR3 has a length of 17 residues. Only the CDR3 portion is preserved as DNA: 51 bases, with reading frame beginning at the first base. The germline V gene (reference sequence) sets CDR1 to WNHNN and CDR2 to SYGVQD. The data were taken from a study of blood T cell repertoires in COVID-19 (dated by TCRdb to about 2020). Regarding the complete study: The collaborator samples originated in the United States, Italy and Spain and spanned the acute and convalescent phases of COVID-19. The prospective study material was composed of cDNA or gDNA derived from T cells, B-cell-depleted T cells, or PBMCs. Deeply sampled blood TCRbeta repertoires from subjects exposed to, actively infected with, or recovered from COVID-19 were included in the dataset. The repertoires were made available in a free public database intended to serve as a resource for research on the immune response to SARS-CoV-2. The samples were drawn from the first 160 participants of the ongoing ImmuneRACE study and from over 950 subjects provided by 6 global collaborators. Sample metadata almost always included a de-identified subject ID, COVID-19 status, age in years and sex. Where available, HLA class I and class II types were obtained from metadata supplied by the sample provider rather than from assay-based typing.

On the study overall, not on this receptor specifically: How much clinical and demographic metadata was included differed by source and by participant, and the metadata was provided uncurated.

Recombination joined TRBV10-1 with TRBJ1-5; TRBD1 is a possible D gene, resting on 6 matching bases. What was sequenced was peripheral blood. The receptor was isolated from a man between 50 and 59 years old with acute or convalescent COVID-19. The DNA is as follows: TGCGCCAGCAGTCACAGGGAATCGTTGGTCAGCAATCAGCCCCAGCATTTT. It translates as CASSHRESLVSNQPQHF.